The clone carrying this T cell receptor (beta chain) was detected only a few times. Trimming shortened V by 2 bases and J by 2 bases, and 9 bases separated the two germline ends. Per the germline V gene, CDR1 is SGHTA and CDR2 is FQGNSA. CDR3 length: 14 residues. Extracted from the samples, RNA was reverse transcribed into cDNA to serve as the sequencing template. The repertoire was sequenced with immunoSEQ multiplex PCR; TCRdb's copy has only in-frame clones and lacks some. The table lists 120,000 or so clones, 45% to 60% of them singletons. This record comes from a study of CD8+ T cells in alopecia areata.

This TCR was recovered from a human donor with alopecia areata. Sequencing used CD4+ T cells sorted from blood, obtained at week 0. The chain recombines TRBV7-2 with TRBJ1-2; possibly TRBD1 for D (5 bases). The CDR3: CASSLHQGNYGYTF. The CDR3 DNA reads as TGTGCCAGCAGCTTACACCAGGGAAACTATGGCTACACCTTC.